This T cell receptor (beta chain) emerged from a study of blood T cell repertoires in COVID-19. Study overall: Nucleic acid was either cDNA or gDNA, and it came from T cells, B-cell-depleted T cells, or PBMCs.

CDR3 length: 18 amino acids. The J segment lost 0 bases and the V segment lost 0 bases, leaving 8 bases of the junction unmatched. The germline V gene has CDR1 MGHRA and CDR2 YSYEKL. Clones were sequenced by immunoSEQ multiplex PCR, and TCRdb holds only the in-frame ones, with some missing. The sample contains roughly 150,000 clones, 81% of which appear only once. This clone was seen a single time. The TCR comes from a man aged 55 to 70 with active or convalescent COVID-19. The chain joins TRBV4-1 to TRBJ1-3; 7 nucleotides line up with TRBD1. Sequencing was carried out using peripheral blood. CDR3: CASSQEGGRGSSGNTIYF. For the CDR3, the DNA is TGCGCCAGCAGCCAAGAGGGGGGCAGGGGGAGCTCTGGAAACACCATATATTTT.